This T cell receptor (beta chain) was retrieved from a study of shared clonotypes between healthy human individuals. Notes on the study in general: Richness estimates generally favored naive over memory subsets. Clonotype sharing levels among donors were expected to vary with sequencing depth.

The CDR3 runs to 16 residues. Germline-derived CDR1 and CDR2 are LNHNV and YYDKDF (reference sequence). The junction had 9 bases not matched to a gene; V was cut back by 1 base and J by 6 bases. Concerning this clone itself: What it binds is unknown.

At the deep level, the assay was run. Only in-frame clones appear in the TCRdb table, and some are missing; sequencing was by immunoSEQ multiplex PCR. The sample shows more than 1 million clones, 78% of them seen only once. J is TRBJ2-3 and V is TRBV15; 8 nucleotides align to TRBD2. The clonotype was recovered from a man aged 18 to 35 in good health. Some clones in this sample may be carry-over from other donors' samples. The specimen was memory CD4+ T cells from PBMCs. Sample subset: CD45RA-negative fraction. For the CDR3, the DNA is TGTGCCACCAGCAGAGTATGGGGCGGGAGGACGGATACGCAGTATTTT. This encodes CATSRVWGGRTDTQYF.